One and the same sample provided the 9 T cell receptor beta chains below, sequenced in a study of cytomegalovirus exposure and HLA in healthy donors. 13 Jbeta primers and 60 Vbeta primers were used for the PCR. TCRdb keeps only in-frame clones here, not all; method: immunoSEQ multiplex PCR. The sample lists approximately 150,000 clones; roughly 85% were seen once. Sequencing was done on a sample of PBMCs. The receptors originated from a man under 40 in good health and CMV-seronegative.

CDR3 DNA: TGTGCCAGTTGGGACTCCAATGAGCAGTTCTTC. Translation: CASWDSNEQFF. The genes are TRBV6-1 and TRBJ2-1; a weak D match, TRBD2 (6 bases). CDR3 length equals 11 residues. From germline, CDR1 is MNHNS and CDR2 SASEGT. V lost 9 bases and J lost 6, with 9 bases in between.

CDR3 in amino acids: CASSQESSGGTDTQYF. CDR3 coding DNA: TGTGCCAGCAGCCAAGAATCTAGCGGGGGCACAGATACGCAGTATTTT. The rearrangement joins TRBV4-2 to TRBJ2-3, with 9 bases lining up with TRBD2. CDR1 LGHNA and CDR2 YNFKEQ come from the germline V gene. V gave up 0 bases and J gave up 1 base; unmatched junction bases: 2. CDR3 length: 16 amino acids.

Here the CDR3 DNA reads TGTGCCAGCACAACCCACCCCCAGGGCGCCGTTGGCTACACCTTC. As protein: CASTTHPQGAVGYTF. The V and J genes are TRBV28 and TRBJ1-2; D perhaps matches TRBD1 (5 bases). Trimming cost V 7 bases and J 7 bases, with 22 bases left between them. The CDR3 is 15 amino acids. Germline V gene sequence: CDR1 MDHEN, CDR2 SYDVKM.

V and J are TRBV18 and TRBJ1-2; D is unclear. Germline loops: CDR1 KGHSH, CDR2 LQKENI. V lost 4 bases to trimming and J lost 5 bases, with 11 bases between them. The CDR3 has 13 amino acids. The CDR3 spells CASSREGSYGYTF. Here the CDR3 DNA reads TGTGCCAGCTCACGAGAGGGATCGTATGGCTACACCTTC.

This chain connects TRBV18 to TRBJ2-7; the match to TRBD1 covers 10 bases. Germline CDR1 reads KGHSH; CDR2 reads LQKENI. Trimming took 3 bases from V and 6 from J; bases not matched to a gene: 11. This CDR3 has 16 amino acids. The CDR3 sequence: CASSPPNDRGLGEQYF. The CDR3 nucleotides are TGTGCCAGCTCACCCCCAAATGACAGGGGGCTGGGCGAGCAGTACTTC.

V gene TRBV4-3 combines with J gene TRBJ2-7; D is perhaps TRBD1 (5 bases). V was trimmed by 0 bases and J by 4 bases, leaving 19 bases between them. Germline assignment: CDR1 LGHNA and CDR2 YSLEER. The CDR3 is 17 amino acids. This CDR3 is CASSQEVLAGPDYEQYF. The CDR3 DNA reads TGCGCCAGCAGCCAAGAGGTTCTGGCAGGGCCCGATTACGAGCAGTACTTC.

The chain is built from TRBV19 and TRBJ2-5, with 9 bases lining up with TRBD1. The CDR3 is made up of 16 amino acids. CDR1 and CDR2 (germline): LNHDA, SQIVND (reference sequence). V dropped 8 bases and J dropped 0; count of bases not matched to a gene: 10. CDR3 in DNA: TGTGCCAGTTCCTCCCCCGGGACAGGGAACCAAGAGACCCAGTACTTC. It specifies CASSSPGTGNQETQYF. The full variable domain, with the rest looked up from reference TRBV19 and TRBJ2-5, is DGGITQSPKYLFRKEGQNVTLSCEQNLNHDAMYWYRQDPGQGLRLIYYSQIVNDFQKGDIAEGYSVSREKKESFPLTVTSAQKNPTAFYLCASSSPGTGNQETQYFGPGTRLLVL.

J is TRBJ2-7 and V is TRBV2, with 7 bases matching TRBD1. Germline V gene sequence: CDR1 SNHLY, CDR2 FYNNEI. V lost 6 bases and J lost 2; bases outside the gene matches: 4. CDR3 length: 13 residues. CDR3 in amino acids: CASRGQIPYEQYF. The CDR3 DNA reads as TGTGCCAGCAGGGGACAGATTCCCTACGAGCAGTACTTC.

This clone was seen once. J is TRBJ2-7 and V is TRBV28; the match to TRBD2 covers 9 bases. Looked up from germline, CDR1 is MDHEN and CDR2 is SYDVKM. Germline trimming cut 6 bases from V and 2 bases from J; bases unmatched to any gene: 8. CDR3 length: 15 residues. CDR3 sequence: CASSHGTSRPYEQYF. Written as DNA, the CDR3 is TGTGCCAGCAGCCACGGGACTAGCCGTCCCTACGAGCAGTACTTC.